This is a list of T cell receptor beta chains from one sample in a study of CD8+ T cells in alopecia areata. Clones were sequenced by immunoSEQ multiplex PCR, and TCRdb holds only the in-frame ones, with some missing. The sample consists of under 4,500 clones, approximately 66% of them appearing once. The sample here was skin, taken at week 24, from a patient treated with tofacitinib. All receptors derive from a human donor with alopecia areata. Each CDR3 is given with its conserved first and last residue. The order of the fields is CDR3 length, J gene, V gene, CDR3 protein.

17,TRBJ2-1,TRBV5-1,CASSSRTRQGSYNEQFF
15,TRBJ2-7,TRBV5-1,CASMPWTSGSYEQYF
17,TRBJ2-5,TRBV30,CAWSFGTSGGAGETQYF
14,TRBJ2-5,TRBV7-9,CASSRSEGQETQYF
14,TRBJ2-2,TRBV7-9,CASSPVGGTGELFF
18,TRBJ1-5,TRBV7-9,CASSYAREQGANNQPQHF
16,TRBJ1-2,TRBV9,CASSAFPGQFLYGYTF
15,TRBJ1-1,TRBV28,CACSRTGATGTEAFF
13,TRBJ2-7,TRBV29-1,CSVVRQVPYEQYF
15,TRBJ2-3,TRBV28,CASATSGGGTDTQYF
14,TRBJ2-4,TRBV6-1,CASSEVIAKNIQYF
14,TRBJ2-4,TRBV7-2,CASSLPGGRNIQYF
17,TRBJ2-5,TRBV18,CASSPTGTSVQGETQYF
11,TRBJ1-1,TRBV29-1,CSVVVGTEAFF
15,TRBJ2-1,TRBV7-2,CASSLGGQPHNEQFF
13,TRBJ2-1,TRBV18,CASSPRGPSEQFF
14,TRBJ2-2,TRBV19,CASSSAGGTGELFF
15,TRBJ2-5,TRBV4-1,CASSQETGLQETQYF
15,TRBJ1-2,TRBV7-2,CASSLDRGMFYGYTF
17,TRBJ1-1,TRBV11-2,CASSLAGTEYMNTEAFF
13,TRBJ2-1,TRBV5-5,CASSWTGDNEQFF
12,TRBJ2-7,TRBV6-1,CASSGGRYEQYF
18,TRBJ2-4,TRBV4-1,CASSQGPVGGLAKNIQYF
15,TRBJ1-1,TRBV28,CASTLLGRPNTEAFF
14,TRBJ2-7,TRBV7-9,CASSIDRWPYEQYF
18,TRBJ1-2,TRBV30,CAWSLLPLDRGLSYGYTF
15,TRBJ1-6,TRBV6-1,CASAIGGALGSPLHF
15,TRBJ2-1,TRBV15,CATSRAGTAYNEQFF
14,TRBJ1-1,TRBV5-1,CASSPQVAATEAFF
12,TRBJ1-1,TRBV5-4,CASRSRETEAFF
15,TRBJ2-5,TRBV5-4,CASSLGGGAGETQYF
16,TRBJ2-6,TRBV4-1,CASSQVRYSGANVLTF
17,TRBJ1-5,TRBV10-3,CAISEVGRGGINQPQHF
15,TRBJ1-5,TRBV11-2,CASSTGRGGNQPQHF
15,TRBJ1-2,TRBV4-1,CASSQWEGDNYGYTF
14,TRBJ1-6,TRBV2,CASAGQATGSPLHF
14,TRBJ1-1,TRBV28,CASRRSQVNTEAFF
15,TRBJ2-7,TRBV4-2,CASSQDLSGAYEQYF
13,TRBJ1-1,TRBV27,CASSSPGITEAFF
12,TRBJ1-2,TRBV14,CATSPLLIGYTF
20,TRBJ1-4,TRBV23-1,CASLPLPSRPCGILNEKLFF
14,TRBJ1-1,TRBV16,CASSQALANTEAFF
14,TRBJ2-4,TRBV6-5,CASSPDRVKWIQYF
17,TRBJ2-1,TRBV2,CASSEMASGGFYNEQFF
17,TRBJ1-2,TRBV19,CASTDRYRDARGYGYTF
11,TRBJ2-7,TRBV10-3,CAVRAGYEQYF
17,TRBJ2-5,TRBV5-1,CASSLGYGAGTAETQYF